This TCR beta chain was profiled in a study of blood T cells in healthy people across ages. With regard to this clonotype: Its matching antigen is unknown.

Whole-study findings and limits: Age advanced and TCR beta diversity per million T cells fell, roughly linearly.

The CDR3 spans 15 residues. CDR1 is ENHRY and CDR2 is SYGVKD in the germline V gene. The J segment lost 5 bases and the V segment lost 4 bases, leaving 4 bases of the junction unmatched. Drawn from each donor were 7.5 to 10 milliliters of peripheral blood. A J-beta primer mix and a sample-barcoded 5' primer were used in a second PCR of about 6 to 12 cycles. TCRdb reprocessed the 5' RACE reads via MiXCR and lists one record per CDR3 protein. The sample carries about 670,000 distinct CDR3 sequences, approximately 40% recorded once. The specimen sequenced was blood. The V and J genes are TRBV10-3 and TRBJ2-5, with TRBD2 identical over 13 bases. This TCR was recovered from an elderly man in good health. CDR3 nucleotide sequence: TGTGCCATCAGTGCCCGGACTAGCGGGAGTGAGACCCAGTACTTC. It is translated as CAISARTSGSETQYF.